The next 28 T cell receptor beta chains were all read from a single sample in a study. Each CDR3 protein gets one entry after TCRdb re-called the 5' RACE reads with MiXCR. This sample yields approximately 47,000 distinct CDR3 sequences, of which around 26% are seen a single time; under 2.5% belongs to the top ten. Sample: naive CD4+ T cells sorted from blood. Subset of the sample: naive CD4+ T cells, CD4+CD45RA+CD25-. The receptors here all came from a female donor with breast cancer.

V and J are TRBV4-1 and TRBJ1-2; the D gene is possibly TRBD1 (6 bases). The CDR3 is 15 residues long. The ends were cut back, 3 bases at V and 1 base at J, with 12 bases in the middle. Per the germline V gene, CDR1 is MGHRA and CDR2 is YSYEKL. The CDR3 DNA reads TGCGCCAGCAGCCATGAGGGGGGCCTTAACTATGGCTACACCTTC. This codes for CASSHEGGLNYGYTF.

This chain links TRBV5-1 with TRBJ2-3; 10 nucleotides align to TRBD2. The CDR3 totals 16 residues. Germline CDR1 reads SGHRS; CDR2 reads YFSETQ. With V trimmed by 1 base and J by 2 bases, 4 bases remained unmatched. The CDR3, as DNA: TGCGCCAGCAGCTTGATAGCGGGGGGCTCCACAGATACGCAGTATTTT. Translated, it gives CASSLIAGGSTDTQYF.

The V gene is TRBV20-1, the J gene TRBJ2-3; D not certain. The CDR3 is 14 residues long. V gave up 5 bases and J gave up 7 bases, with 19 bases separating them. Germline V lookup: CDR1 DFQATT, CDR2 SNEGSKA (reference sequence). The CDR3 DNA sequence: TGCAGTGCTCCCCAGAGGTTGGGGAAAAATACGCAGTATTTT. Translation gives CSAPQRLGKNTQYF.

This clonotype has just a few counts. The J gene is TRBJ2-5, the V gene TRBV6-5, with TRBD2 identical over 7 bases. CDR1 is MNHEY, CDR2 SVGAGI, per germline. The junction had 13 bases not matched to a gene; V was cut back by 8 bases and J by 4 bases. This CDR3 contains 15 residues. Here the CDR3 DNA reads TGTGCCAGCCGTCCGCGGGGGAGGGCCGGAGAGACCCAGTACTTC. This encodes CASRPRGRAGETQYF.

This clonotype came up a few times. The V gene is TRBV7-9, the J gene TRBJ2-1; D ambiguous. Germline values: CDR1 SEHNR, CDR2 FQNEAQ (reference sequence). This CDR3 comprises 13 residues. With 1 base removed from V and 6 bases from J, the gap between germline ends came to 7 bases. CDR3 sequence (DNA): TGTGCCAGCAGCTTAGAAGCCCCCAATGAGCAGTTCTTC. Its translation is CASSLEAPNEQFF.

This chain links TRBV6-6 with TRBJ1-3, with D perhaps matching TRBD1 (5 bases). Germline V lookup: CDR1 MNHNY, CDR2 SVGAGI (reference sequence). The V and J ends lost 5 bases and 2 bases respectively, with 13 bases between them. The CDR3 runs 15 residues. The DNA for the CDR3 is TGTGCCAGCAGTAGCGCAGGGATTGCTGGAAACACCATATATTTT. It encodes CASSSAGIAGNTIYF.

The chain employs TRBV29-1 and TRBJ2-7, with TRBD1 matching over 8 bases. The germline V gene encodes CDR1 SQVTM and CDR2 ANQGSEA. The J segment lost 4 bases and the V segment lost 4 bases, leaving 6 bases of the junction unmatched. The CDR3 has 13 residues. CDR3 sequence (DNA): TGCAGCGTTGTGACAGGGGTTACGTACGAGCAGTACTTC. Translation gives CSVVTGVTYEQYF.

This clonotype was counted a few times. This rearrangement joins TRBV12-3 or TRBV12-4 to TRBJ2-7; D may be TRBD1 (6 bases). Trimming removed 10 bases at V and 5 bases at J, with 12 bases between. CDR3 length: 11 residues. For the CDR3, the DNA is TGTGCCACTGCAGGGGAGAACGAGCAGTACTTC. Protein sequence: CATAGENEQYF.

This clonotype has just a few counts. The rearrangement uses TRBV6-2 or TRBV6-3 and TRBJ2-7; D is perhaps TRBD1 (6 bases). The V end was cut by 9 bases, the J end by 2 bases, with 20 bases between. Germline loops: CDR1 MNHEY, CDR2 SVGEGT. The CDR3 has 15 residues. CDR3 protein: CASLTGKGLTYEQYF. The CDR3 bases are TGTGCCAGTCTCACAGGGAAAGGGCTTACCTACGAGCAGTACTTC.

This clonotype was recorded a few times. The rearrangement uses TRBV10-3 and TRBJ1-2; maybe TRBD1 (5 bases). V lost 2 bases, J lost 1 base, and 8 bases lay in between. The CDR3 sequence is 14 residues long. Germline loops: CDR1 ENHRY, CDR2 SYGVKD. The CDR3 is CAISEGAFNYGYTF. CDR3 coding DNA: TGTGCCATCAGTGAGGGGGCTTTTAACTATGGCTACACCTTC.

V gene TRBV12-3 or TRBV12-4 combines with J gene TRBJ2-2; D gene ambiguous. The CDR3 length is 12 residues. V was cut by 3 bases and J by 6 bases, with 5 bases left in between. The CDR3 DNA follows: TGTGCCAGCAGTTTCACTCCCGGGGAGCTGTTTTTT. It is translated as CASSFTPGELFF.

This chain links TRBV5-4 with TRBJ2-6, with D maybe TRBD1 (5 bases). Between the trimmed V and J ends, which lost 4 bases and 2 bases, there was a span of 10 bases. Germline lookup yields CDR1 SGHNT and CDR2 YYREEE (reference sequence). The CDR3 extends over 15 amino acids. CDR3 DNA sequence: TGTGCCAGCAGCGGGGCGGTTGCTGGGGCCAACGTCCTGACTTTC. It specifies CASSGAVAGANVLTF.

This clonotype was seen repeatedly, ten times or more. The rearrangement uses TRBV7-9 and TRBJ1-1; D uncertain. CDR3 length equals 14 residues. Trimming removed 0 bases at V and 1 base at J, with 6 bases between. Germline V gene data show CDR1 as SEHNR and CDR2 as FQNEAQ (reference sequence). The chain's CDR3 is CASSLATANTEAFF. The CDR3 DNA follows: TGTGCCAGCAGCTTAGCCACGGCGAACACTGAAGCTTTCTTT.

This clonotype was recorded a few times. J is TRBJ2-5 and V is TRBV5-1; 7 bases fit TRBD1. CDR1 SGHRS and CDR2 YFSETQ come from the germline V gene. The CDR3 runs 15 residues. The V segment lost 1 base and the J segment 5 bases; nucleotides outside the gene matches: 8. In nucleotides, the CDR3 is TGCGCCAGCAGCTTGACGGGACAGAAGGAGGAGACCCAGTACTTC. It yields the protein CASSLTGQKEETQYF.

About this clonotype: The junction departs from the called germline gene at one end, perhaps through a read error. The rearrangement uses TRBV20-1 and TRBJ2-7, with 10 bases identical to TRBD1. From germline, CDR1 is DFQATT and CDR2 SNEGSKA (reference sequence). The CDR3 is made up of 15 amino acids. CDR3 nucleotide sequence: TGCGGTGCTGCCTTTACCGGGACAGGGGTCCACGAGCAGTACTTC. Translation: CGAAFTGTGVHEQYF.

The table lists this clonotype with a few counts. J is TRBJ2-3 and V is TRBV30; 8 nucleotides align to TRBD1. The CDR3 is 13 amino acids. The germline V gene has CDR1 GTSNPN and CDR2 SVGIG (reference sequence). Losses at the gene ends were 5 bases for V and 1 base for J; bases not matched to a gene: 2. CDR3 loop: CAWQGAGTDTQYF. The CDR3 DNA reads as TGTGCCTGGCAGGGGGCCGGCACAGATACGCAGTATTTT. Full variable domain (missing parts from reference TRBV30 and TRBJ2-3): SQTIHQWPATLVQPVGSPLSLECTVEGTSNPNLYWYRQAAGRGLQLLFYSVGIGQISSEVPQNLSASRPQDRQFILSSKKLLLSDSGFYLCAWQGAGTDTQYFGPGTRLTVL.

The chain carries TRBV6-5 and TRBJ1-1; 9 bases fit TRBD1. The trim removed 0 bases at V and 8 bases at J, leaving 16 bases unmatched. The germline V gene has CDR1 MNHEY and CDR2 SVGAGI. The length of the CDR3 is 18 residues. In DNA form, the CDR3 reads TGTGCCAGCAGTTACTCAGATTTGGGCGGGACAGGGCGGAGGGAAGCTTTCTTT. Translated, it gives CASSYSDLGGTGRREAFF.

This clonotype appeared a few times. This chain connects TRBV7-2 to TRBJ2-7; no reliable D call. The CDR3 has 15 amino acids. V gave up 1 base and J gave up 2 bases, with 12 bases separating them. Germline assignment: CDR1 SGHTA and CDR2 FQGNSA. The CDR3 DNA reads TGTGCCAGCAGCTTAGTAGTATTCCCTACCTACGAGCAGTACTTC. The encoded protein is CASSLVVFPTYEQYF.

This clonotype has at least ten counts. The rearrangement joins TRBV5-1 to TRBJ2-1; TRBD2 agrees at 12 bases. Germline-derived CDR1 and CDR2 are SGHRS and YFSETQ. The CDR3 covers 15 residues. The J segment lost 6 bases and the V segment lost 4 bases, leaving 5 bases of the junction unmatched. The CDR3 spells CASSKGLAGINEQFF. The CDR3 coding sequence is TGCGCCAGCAGCAAAGGACTAGCGGGGATCAATGAGCAGTTCTTC. The whole variable domain, filled in from reference TRBV5-1 and TRBJ2-1, reads KAGVTQTPRYLIKTRGQQVTLSCSPISGHRSVSWYQQTPGQGLQFLFEYFSETQRNKGNFPGRFSGRQFSNSRSEMNVSTLELGDSALYLCASSKGLAGINEQFFGPGTRLTVL.

This chain connects TRBV15 to TRBJ2-7, with 7 bases fitting TRBD1. The germline V gene encodes CDR1 LNHNV and CDR2 YYDKDF (reference sequence). J lost 7 bases, V lost 5 bases, and 14 bases had no gene match. The CDR3 totals 15 residues. The CDR3 DNA sequence: TGTGCCACCAGCCCACGACAGGGTGGCCGCTATGAGCAGTACGTC. As protein: CATSPRQGGRYEQYV.

The V and J genes are TRBV30 and TRBJ1-2, with TRBD1 identical over 7 bases. The CDR3 consists of 15 residues. The germline gives CDR1 GTSNPN, CDR2 SVGIG (reference sequence). V dropped 0 bases and J dropped 1; count of bases not matched to a gene: 5. CDR3 nucleotides: TGTGCCTGGAGTGTATCCGGGACAGTTAACTATGGCTACACCTTC. Its protein is CAWSVSGTVNYGYTF.

In this sample, this clonotype turned up a few times. The rearrangement links TRBV5-6 to TRBJ2-3, with 8 bases that match TRBD1. CDR1 and CDR2 from the germline V gene are SGHDT and YYEEEE. This CDR3 spans 15 amino acids. V lost 4 bases to trimming and J lost 2 bases; unmatched junction nucleotides: 6. CDR3: CASSEPGQVTDTQYF. The CDR3 DNA reads TGTGCCAGCAGCGAACCGGGACAGGTCACAGATACGCAGTATTTT.

The CDR3 coding sequence is TGTGCCAGCAGTTTAGCGCCGACCTCTAACTATGGCTACACCTTC. This encodes CASSLAPTSNYGYTF. The J gene is TRBJ1-2, the V gene TRBV12-3 or TRBV12-4; no definite D call. V shed 0 bases and J shed 0 bases, with 8 bases lying between them. CDR3 size: 15 residues.

Only a few counts were recorded for this clonotype. This chain connects TRBV7-9 to TRBJ1-1; TRBD1 is a possible D gene (5 bases). Trimming took 4 bases from V and 12 from J, leaving 12 bases between them. In germline, CDR1 is SEHNR, CDR2 FQNEAQ (reference sequence). The CDR3 extends over 11 amino acids. The CDR3: CASSSQGGSFF. Written as DNA, the CDR3 is TGTGCCAGCAGCTCGCAGGGTGGGTCTTTCTTT.

This clonotype was picked up a small number of times. The gene calls are TRBV3-1 and TRBJ1-5; D gene ambiguous. In germline, CDR1 is LGHDT, CDR2 YNNKEL (reference sequence). The CDR3 sequence is 15 residues long. The V end was cut by 4 bases, the J end by 1 base, with 11 bases between. In DNA form, the CDR3 reads TGTGCCAGCAGCCCAACAAAAGGGAGCAATCAGCCCCAGCATTTT. Encoded protein: CASSPTKGSNQPQHF. Based on the CDR3 plus reference TRBV3-1 and TRBJ1-5, the full variable domain is DTAVSQTPKYLVTQMGNDKSIKCEQNLGHDTMYWYKQDSKKFLKIMFSYNNKELIINETVPNRFSPKSPDKAHLNLHINSLELGDSAVYFCASSPTKGSNQPQHFGDGTRLSIL.

This sequence joins TRBV18 and TRBJ1-5; perhaps TRBD1 as D (5 bases). This CDR3 is built from 15 residues. Trimming removed 3 bases from V and 1 base from J, with 10 bases in between. CDR1 and CDR2 from the germline V gene are KGHSH and LQKENI. CDR3 residues: CASSPTRDSNQPQHF. The CDR3 DNA sequence: TGTGCCAGCTCACCCACGAGGGACAGCAATCAGCCCCAGCATTTT.

With regard to this clonotype: The junction shows a germline mismatch at one end, possibly a read error. The chain recombines TRBV4-2 with TRBJ1-2; D is possibly TRBD1 (5 bases). Germline assignment: CDR1 LGHNA and CDR2 YNFKEQ. This CDR3 spans 16 amino acids. CDR3 DNA sequence: TGTGCCAGCAGCCAAGAGGCAGGGATGGTACTTGATGGCCACACCTTC. This encodes CASSQEAGMVLDGHTF.

The chain couples TRBV27 to TRBJ2-3; 8 bases map to TRBD2. The CDR3 is 14 amino acids. CDR1 and CDR2 (germline): MNHEY, SMNVEV (reference sequence). V lost 5 bases and J lost 8; bases outside the gene matches: 9. The CDR3 region has the DNA TGTGCCAGCAGTACCGGGACTAGTTTGGGTACGCAGTATTTT. As protein: CASSTGTSLGTQYF.